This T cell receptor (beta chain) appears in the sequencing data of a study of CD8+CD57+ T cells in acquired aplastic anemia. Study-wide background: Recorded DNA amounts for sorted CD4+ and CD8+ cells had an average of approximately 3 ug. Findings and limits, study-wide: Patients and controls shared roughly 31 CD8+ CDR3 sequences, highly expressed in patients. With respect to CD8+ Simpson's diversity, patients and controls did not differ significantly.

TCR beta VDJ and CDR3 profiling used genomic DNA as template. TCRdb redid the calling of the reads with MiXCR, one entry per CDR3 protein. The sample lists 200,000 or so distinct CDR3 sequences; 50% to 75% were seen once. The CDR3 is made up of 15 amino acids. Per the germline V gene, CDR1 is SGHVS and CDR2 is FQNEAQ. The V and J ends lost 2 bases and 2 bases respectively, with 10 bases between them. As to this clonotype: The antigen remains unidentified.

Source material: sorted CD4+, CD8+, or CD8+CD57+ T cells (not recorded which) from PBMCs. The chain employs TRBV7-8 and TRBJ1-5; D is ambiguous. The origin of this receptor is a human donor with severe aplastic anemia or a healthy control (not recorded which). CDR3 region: CASSLLGTGNQPQHF. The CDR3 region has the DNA TGTGCCAGCAGCTTATTGGGTACGGGCAATCAGCCCCAGCATTTT.